Listed below are T cell receptor beta chains from one sample, sequenced in a study of spatial heterogeneity in lung cancer. Each CDR3 protein is one row after TCRdb ran MiXCR on the 5' RACE reads. This table has roughly 120,000 distinct CDR3 sequences, roughly an eighth appearing once. Sequencing was performed on PBMCs, taken at follow-up. The receptors originated from a male donor with early-stage non-small cell lung cancer. CDR3s include the opening cysteine and the closing phenylalanine or tryptophan. A D gene is named only where the DNA matches it firmly.

d_call j_call v_call cdr3_aa
NA TRBJ2-7 TRBV27 CASSVSRGYEQYF
NA TRBJ1-5 TRBV15 CATSRSTAKGDQPQHF
NA TRBJ2-5 TRBV6-2/TRBV6-3 CASTSMRTQYF
NA TRBJ2-2 TRBV2 CASSEIYLGNSNTGELFF
NA TRBJ1-6 TRBV2 CASSEDSYSPLHF
NA TRBJ1-5 TRBV28 CASTPSSNQPQHF
TRBD1 TRBJ1-1 TRBV6-5 CASSYPRGQGGHEAFF
TRBD2 TRBJ2-3 TRBV30 CAWRIAGGKDTQYF
NA TRBJ1-2 TRBV3-1 CASSQDGGGAGYGYTF
TRBD1 TRBJ2-1 TRBV5-1 CASSSGQGEQFF
NA TRBJ2-1 TRBV7-3 CASSVGPSYNEQFF
TRBD2 TRBJ2-1 TRBV20-1 CSVDGLAGASSYNEQFF
TRBD1 TRBJ1-5 TRBV28 CASGFGTGVEDNQPQHF
NA TRBJ2-1 TRBV5-5 CASSQLIDYNEQFF
NA TRBJ1-1 TRBV20-1 CSAPPASTVREAEAFF
TRBD2 TRBJ2-1 TRBV18 CASSPLRGGPNEQFF
NA TRBJ1-1 TRBV5-1 CASSLDRRRAFF
NA TRBJ1-1 TRBV29-1 CSVKEGGTEAFF
TRBD2 TRBJ2-7 TRBV14 CASSLGLAGETYEQYF
NA TRBJ2-3 TRBV5-1 CASSLEPGAGADTQYF
NA TRBJ2-5 TRBV7-2 CASSWTGGAGETQYF
NA TRBJ2-5 TRBV2 CASSEAVGAQYF
TRBD1 TRBJ1-6 TRBV6-1 CASSESRQGGSPLHF
NA TRBJ1-2 TRBV28 CASSLRGYTNYGYTF